The 2 T cell receptor beta chains presented below share a single source sample, sequenced in a study of a mutant IDH1 vaccine in newly diagnosed glioma. Sequenced by immunoSEQ multiplex PCR; TCRdb stores in-frame clones only, minus some. The sample lists roughly 46,000 clones, about nine tenths occurring once. Sample time point: baseline, week 1 (first vaccination visit). As to treatment: pre-vaccination baseline after standard-of-care therapy. This specimen was PBMCs, taken from a glioma patient treated with radiotherapy, temozolomide or both. Receptors were obtained from a man between 40 and 49 years old with glioma.

The rearrangement uses TRBV18 and TRBJ2-3; no definite D call. Looked up from germline, CDR1 is KGHSH and CDR2 is LQKENI. The length of the CDR3 is 13 residues. The V end was cut by 0 bases, the J end by 1 base, with 2 bases between. CDR3 in amino acids: CASSPPGTDTQYF. The CDR3 bases are TGTGCCAGCTCACCACCCGGCACAGATACGCAGTATTTT.

The chain combines TRBV6-5 with TRBJ1-1, with TRBD1 identical over 7 bases. CDR1 is MNHEY and CDR2 is SVGAGI in the germline V gene. With V trimmed by 6 bases and J by 4 bases, 11 bases remained unmatched. The CDR3 sequence is 15 residues long. CDR3 sequence: CASSNSGGVITEAFF. CDR3 bases: TGTGCCAGCAGCAACTCAGGGGGGGTGATCACTGAAGCTTTCTTT.